What follows are 2 T cell receptor beta chains derived from one specimen sequenced in a study of blood T cell repertoires in COVID-19. Profiled with immunoSEQ multiplex PCR; TCRdb holds only in-frame clones, not every one. The sample lists roughly 55,000 clones, roughly 80% occurring once. Material: peripheral blood. These receptors originate from a man older than 75 with acute or convalescent COVID-19.

DNA of the CDR3: TGTGCCAGCAGCCAAGACAGGGGGCTGGTGAACACTGAAGCTTTCTTT. Translated, it gives CASSQDRGLVNTEAFF. This chain connects TRBV4-2 to TRBJ1-1; 8 bases match TRBD1. V lost 0 bases to trimming and J lost 0 bases; unmatched junction nucleotides: 3. The CDR3 has 16 amino acids. Germline V gene lookup returns CDR1 LGHNA and CDR2 YNFKEQ.

J is TRBJ2-6 and V is TRBV5-6; D is unclear. V lost 2 bases and J lost 4, with 19 bases in between. The CDR3 consists of 18 residues. CDR1 and CDR2 (germline): SGHDT, YYEEEE. For the CDR3, the DNA is TGTGCCAGCAGCTTAGACGGTTTCCCTAGGTCGGGGGCCAACGTCCTGACTTTC. This codes for CASSLDGFPRSGANVLTF.